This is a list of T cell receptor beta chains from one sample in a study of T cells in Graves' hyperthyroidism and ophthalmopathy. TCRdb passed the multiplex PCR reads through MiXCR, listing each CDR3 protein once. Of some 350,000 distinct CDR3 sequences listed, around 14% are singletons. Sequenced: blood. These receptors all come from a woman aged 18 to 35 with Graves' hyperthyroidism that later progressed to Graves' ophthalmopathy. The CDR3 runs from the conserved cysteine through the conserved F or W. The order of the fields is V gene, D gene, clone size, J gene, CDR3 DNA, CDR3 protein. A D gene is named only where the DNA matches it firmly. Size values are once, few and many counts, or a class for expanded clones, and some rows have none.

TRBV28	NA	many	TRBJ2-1	TGTGCCAGCACCCCTCGGGTACGGGGATTGTATGAGCAGTTCTTC	CASTPRVRGLYEQFF
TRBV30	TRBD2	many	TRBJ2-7	TGTGCCTGGAGTGTACGGCGTGGTCGACTAGCGGGAGTTACGGACGAGCAGTACTTC	CAWSVRRGRLAGVTDEQYF
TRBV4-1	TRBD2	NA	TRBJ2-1	TGTGCCAGCAGCCAAGGGAGCGGGAGGGCCTACAATGAGCAGTTCTTC	CASSQGSGRAYNEQFF
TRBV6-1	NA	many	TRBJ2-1	TGTGCCAGCAGTGAGGACATCTACTACAATGAGCAGTTCTTC	CASSEDIYYNEQFF
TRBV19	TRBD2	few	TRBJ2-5	TGTGCCAGTAACGAAGCGGGAGGTCAAGAGACCCAGTACTTC	CASNEAGGQETQYF
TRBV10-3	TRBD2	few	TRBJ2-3	TGTGCCATCAGTGAACTAGCGGTGACAGATACGCAGTATTTT	CAISELAVTDTQYF
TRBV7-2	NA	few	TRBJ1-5	TGTGCCAGCAGCTTAGGGGCGGGGGGTTGGGAGCCCCAGCATTTT	CASSLGAGGWEPQHF
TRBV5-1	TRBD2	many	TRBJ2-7	TGCGCCAGCTCTGAGGGGACTAGCGGGACTCACGAGCAGTACTTC	CASSEGTSGTHEQYF
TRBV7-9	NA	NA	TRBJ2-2	TGTGCCAGCAGCTTAGGAGGCTTCACCCGGGAGCTGTTTTTT	CASSLGGFTRELFF
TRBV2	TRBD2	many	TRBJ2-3	TGTGCCACCGTAGCGGGAGACAATGATACGCAGTATTTT	CATVAGDNDTQYF
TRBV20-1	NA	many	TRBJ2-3	TGCAGTGCTAGAAAGGCAGGTAAAATCACAGATACGCAGTATTTT	CSARKAGKITDTQYF
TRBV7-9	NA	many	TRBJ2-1	TGTGCCAGCAGCTTAGCTCTTCACGGCTCCTACAATGAGCAGTTCTTC	CASSLALHGSYNEQFF
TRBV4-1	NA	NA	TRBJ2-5	TGCGCCAGCAGCCAAGTTCTGGGGTCGTCCCAAGAGACCCAGTACTTC	CASSQVLGSSQETQYF
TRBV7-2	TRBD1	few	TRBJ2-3	TGTGCCAGCAGCCGCCATGGGACAGGGGCCACAGATACGCAGTATTTT	CASSRHGTGATDTQYF
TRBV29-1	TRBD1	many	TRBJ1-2	TGCAGCGTTGTAAGGGTTGTGGACAGGTTGCGTCCCTATGGCTACACCTTC	CSVVRVVDRLRPYGYTF
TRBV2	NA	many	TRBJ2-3	TGTGCCAGCAGTGAAGGCTTCTTCGGAGATACGCAGTATTTT	CASSEGFFGDTQYF